The source of this TCR beta chain is a study of blood T cell repertoires in COVID-19. Overall study: Samples of COVID-19 (acute and convalescent) were obtained from the United States, Italy and Spain. In each case, the material was cDNA or gDNA derived from T cells, B-cell-depleted T cells, or PBMCs.

In the source study's methods: Counts of nucleated cells, estimated from reference gene primer amplification, were obtained. The method was immunoSEQ multiplex PCR; TCRdb's version includes in-frame clones alone and lacks a portion of them. V, J and clone size are those of that table, while D and trimming were read from the DNA. The sample yields approximately 210,000 clones, about 89% seen once. With 2 bases removed from V and 0 bases from J, the gap between germline ends came to 8 bases. The length of the CDR3 is 14 residues. The germline gives CDR1 SGHRS, CDR2 YFSETQ. V and J are TRBV5-1 and TRBJ2-5; perhaps TRBD1 as D (6 bases). The specimen sequenced was peripheral blood. This receptor was taken from a woman between 40 and 50 years old with acute or convalescent COVID-19. Here the CDR3 reads CASSLTGYQETQYF. DNA for the CDR3: TGCGCCAGCAGCTTAACAGGGTACCAAGAGACCCAGTACTTC.